The 14 T cell receptor beta chains presented below share a single source sample, sequenced in a study of identical twins. TCRdb analysed the 5' RACE reads with MiXCR anew, one entry per CDR3 protein. The sample holds approximately 300,000 distinct CDR3 sequences; roughly 10% are singletons and the top ten take under 7.5%. A further study also used this sample, focusing on yellow fever vaccine responses in identical twins.

Sequencing was done on a sample of CD8+ T cells sorted from blood. Source of these receptors: a woman aged 18-30 years in good health.

This clonotype was found a few times. V usage is TRBV14 and J usage is TRBJ2-7; maybe TRBD1 (6 bases). This CDR3 has 15 residues. The germline V and J ends were trimmed by 4 bases and 4 bases, with 17 bases remaining between them. The germline V gene encodes CDR1 SGHDN and CDR2 FVKESK. In DNA, the CDR3 is TGTGCCAGCAGCCGAGAGACAGGTGGAGATTACGAGCAGTACTTC. This gives the protein CASSRETGGDYEQYF.

The rearrangement joins TRBV28 to TRBJ2-1; D not certain. Trimming shortened V by 2 bases and J by 5 bases, and 10 bases separated the two germline ends. The V gene's germline CDR1 is MDHEN and CDR2 SYDVKM. This CDR3 contains 14 residues. The CDR3 region has the DNA TGTGCCAGCAGTTTAATTCCGGCCCACAATGAGCAGTTCTTC. Translating gives CASSLIPAHNEQFF. Supplemented by reference TRBV28 and TRBJ2-1, the full variable domain reads DVKVTQSSRYLVKRTGEKVFLECVQDMDHENMFWYRQDPGLGLRLIYFSYDVKMKEKGDIPEGYSVSREKKERFSLILESASTNQTSMYLCASSLIPAHNEQFFGPGTRLTVL.

This clonotype was recorded at least ten times. In DNA form, the CDR3 reads TGTGCCAGCAGCGCGACGGGGGGAGACACTGAAGCTTTCTTT. Protein product: CASSATGGDTEAFF. This chain joins TRBV9 and TRBJ1-1, with D tentatively TRBD1 (5 bases). The CDR3 is made up of 14 amino acids. The germline CDR1 and CDR2 sequences are SGDLS and YYNGEE. The V gene lost 3 bases and the J gene lost 3 bases, with 12 bases spanning the gap.

The J gene is TRBJ2-7, the V gene TRBV2; 12 nucleotides align to TRBD1. CDR3 length: 16 residues. Germline trimming cut 6 bases from V and 4 bases from J; bases unmatched to any gene: 10. The germline gives CDR1 SNHLY, CDR2 FYNNEI. The CDR3 DNA follows: TGTGCCAGCAGCCCGCTCCGGGACAGGGGGCCTTACGAGCAGTACTTC. The encoded protein is CASSPLRDRGPYEQYF.

This rearrangement joins TRBV6-2 or TRBV6-3 to TRBJ2-7; no reliable D call. The CDR3 contains 12 residues. V lost 4 bases to trimming and J lost 6 bases, with 10 bases between them. Germline V gene sequence: CDR1 MNHEY, CDR2 SVGEGT. The CDR3, as DNA: TGTGCCAGCAGTTCGGGTAGTCTCGAGCAGTACTTC. It encodes CASSSGSLEQYF.

V gene TRBV3-1 combines with J gene TRBJ2-7, with 7 bases identical to TRBD2. The CDR3 has 16 residues. CDR1 is LGHDT, CDR2 YNNKEL, per germline (reference sequence). After removal of 4 bases from V and 3 bases from J, the junction contained 12 bases not matched to a gene. CDR3 DNA sequence: TGTGCCAGCAGCCCCAATCCCTGGCGGGGGTTCTACGAGCAGTACTTC. Protein sequence: CASSPNPWRGFYEQYF.

This clonotype appeared many times. The genes are TRBV27 and TRBJ1-1; tentatively, D is TRBD1 (6 bases). Per germline, CDR1 MNHEY and CDR2 SMNVEV (reference sequence). The germline V and J ends were trimmed by 3 bases and 5 bases, with 10 bases remaining between them. The CDR3 loop spans 13 amino acids. CDR3 in DNA: TGTGCCAGCAGTTTGGGGGGGCGGACTGAAGCTTTCTTT. It translates to CASSLGGRTEAFF.

This clonotype was recorded many times. The CDR3 loop reads CASSSLLDTEAFF. CDR3 bases: TGTGCCAGCAGCTCACTACTAGACACTGAAGCTTTCTTT. The chain employs TRBV7-3 and TRBJ1-1; D ambiguous. The CDR3 loop spans 13 amino acids. V was trimmed by 4 bases and J by 3 bases, leaving 9 bases between them. From germline, CDR1 is SGHTA and CDR2 FQGTGA.

This clonotype was detected once. The chain couples TRBV7-6 to TRBJ2-3; no definite D call. CDR1 is SGHVS, CDR2 FNYEAQ, per germline. V was shortened by 3 bases and J by 4 bases, with 8 bases between the two germline ends. The CDR3 contains 13 residues. CDR3 nucleotides: TGTGCCAGCAGCTTCGGAGAGGCAGATACGCAGTATTTT. Residues: CASSFGEADTQYF.

This chain connects TRBV10-2 to TRBJ2-7; 7 bases fit TRBD1. J gave up 0 bases and V 7 bases, and 9 bases lay outside the gene matches. The germline V gene has CDR1 WSHSY and CDR2 SAAADI. CDR3 length equals 15 residues. The CDR3 DNA is TGCGCCAGCATCGATCGGACAGGCCTCTCCTACGAGCAGTACTTC. As protein: CASIDRTGLSYEQYF.

This clonotype was counted many times. The CDR3 loop reads CASFGTGATEAFF. DNA of the CDR3: TGTGCCAGCTTTGGGACAGGGGCCACTGAAGCTTTCTTT. The genes are TRBV28 and TRBJ1-1, with 10 bases lining up with TRBD1. The CDR3 is 13 residues long. V shed 8 bases and J 4 bases; nucleotides not matched to a gene: 4. Per germline, CDR1 MDHEN and CDR2 SYDVKM.

This clonotype came up many times. DNA of the CDR3: TGTGCCAGCAGCCAAGATAAGAGGGATGTAGCGGGGTTGGACATTCAGTACTTC. Translated, it gives CASSQDKRDVAGLDIQYF. This chain joins TRBV3-1 and TRBJ2-4, with 8 bases lining up with TRBD2. This CDR3 has 18 residues. The germline V gene encodes CDR1 LGHDT and CDR2 YNNKEL (reference sequence). Trimming took 0 bases from V and 8 from J; bases not matched to a gene: 15.

The rearrangement joins TRBV20-1 to TRBJ2-7, with 7 bases fitting TRBD1. Germline V gene data show CDR1 as DFQATT and CDR2 as SNEGSKA (reference sequence). The CDR3 contains 15 residues. V lost 0 bases, J lost 2 bases, and 7 bases stayed unmatched. CDR3 protein: CSARDLTGPPYEQYF. DNA of the CDR3: TGCAGTGCTAGAGATCTGACAGGGCCCCCCTACGAGCAGTACTTC.

The table lists this clonotype with many counts. V usage is TRBV7-9 and J usage is TRBJ1-1, with D tentatively TRBD1 (6 bases). The CDR3 loop spans 12 amino acids. Trimming took off 5 bases at V and 6 bases at J, with 10 bases between the two ends. The V gene's germline CDR1 is SEHNR and CDR2 FQNEAQ (reference sequence). The CDR3 DNA reads as TGTGCCAGCAGCCCGGGGGGCGCTGAAGCTTTCTTT. Encoded protein: CASSPGGAEAFF.